The subject of this entry is one T cell receptor (beta chain). Its specificity is unknown. The data were obtained in a study of blood T cells in healthy people across ages. General study results and limits: Roughly linearly, TCR beta diversity per million T cells fell as age increased.

For the second PCR, which ran for roughly 6 to 11 cycles, a sample-barcoded 5' primer and a J-beta primer mix were used. From the 5' RACE reads, TCRdb called clonotypes with MiXCR, one entry per CDR3 protein. The repertoire holds around 520,000 distinct CDR3 sequences, with about a quarter as singletons. This CDR3 comprises 14 residues. Germline values: CDR1 SGHTA, CDR2 FQGNSA. V shed 5 bases and J shed 4 bases, with 14 bases lying between them. The sample was also reused in another study, on T cells of mothers and their children. As that report states: From each mother came over 9 million TCR beta CDR3 reads, and from each child came 2.5 million to 3.5 million.

This sequence joins TRBV7-2 and TRBJ1-2; weak D call: TRBD1 (6 bases). The material sequenced was blood. This clonotype was obtained from a boy younger than 10 in good health. CDR3 sequence (DNA): TGTGCCAGCAGCCCCACCTGGGGGGCCTATGGCTACACCTTC. Its translation: CASSPTWGAYGYTF.